Listed below are T cell receptor beta chains from one sample, sequenced in a study of OX40 agonist ivuxolimab in advanced cancers. Generated by immunoSEQ multiplex PCR, the TCRdb table keeps only in-frame clones and is missing some. The table shows roughly 7,300 clones, with 86% occurring only once. This sample comprised CD4+ or CD8+ T cells sorted from blood, obtained in a trial of the OX40 agonist ivuxolimab. The receptor source for this set is an adult with an advanced solid tumor such as melanoma, head and neck, liver or kidney cancer. Each CDR3 is given with its conserved first and last residue. D genes are given only for firm matches. Rows give clone size only sometimes, using once, few, many, or a class for an expanded clone.

J,D,size,V,DNA,CDR3
TRBJ2-5,.,.,TRBV5-6,TGTGCCAGCAGCTATCAAGAGACCCAGTACTTC,CASSYQETQYF
TRBJ2-7,.,few,TRBV25-1,TGTGCCAGCAGTGATAGGCATCCGTTCTACGAGCAGTACTTC,CASSDRHPFYEQYF
TRBJ1-2,.,.,TRBV11-2,TGTGCCAGCAGCCGGGGCTTCCCCAGGGGATCTAACTATGGCTACACCTTC,CASSRGFPRGSNYGYTF
TRBJ1-4,.,.,TRBV28,TGTGCCAGCAGTTTCCAGGGGCTGGTCGAAAAACTGTTTTTT,CASSFQGLVEKLFF
TRBJ1-2,.,.,TRBV5-8,TGTGCCAGCGGGATGGGGGAGATCTATGGCTACACCTTC,CASGMGEIYGYTF
TRBJ1-1,.,once,TRBV2,TGTGCCAGCCTACAGGGAAGGACTGAAGCTTTCTTT,CASLQGRTEAFF
TRBJ2-1,.,.,TRBV27,TGTGCCAGCAGCTCCACCGCGTCGCAGTTCTTC,CASSSTASQFF
TRBJ2-7,.,.,TRBV6-1,TGTGCCAGCAGTTATTGGGGGGCCTACGAGCAGTACTTC,CASSYWGAYEQYF
TRBJ2-3,TRBD1,once,TRBV18,TGTGCCAGCTCGCGACAGGGGAATACGCAGTATTTT,CASSRQGNTQYF
TRBJ1-4,.,.,TRBV7-2,TGTGCCAGCAGCTTAGTTAGGGGTAATGAAAAACTGTTTTTT,CASSLVRGNEKLFF
TRBJ2-1,TRBD2,.,TRBV18,TGTGCCAGCTCCGTAGGGACTAGCGGGGGTAATGAGCAGTTCTTC,CASSVGTSGGNEQFF
TRBJ1-2,TRBD1,.,TRBV5-1,TGCGCCAGCAGCTCAAAGGGACAGGGGGTGAAAGACTATGGCTACACCTTC,CASSSKGQGVKDYGYTF
TRBJ2-1,TRBD2,.,TRBV19,TGTGCCAGTGCCCGGGGGGGCTCGTACAATGAGCAGTTCTTC,CASARGGSYNEQFF
TRBJ1-3,.,few,TRBV28,TGTGCCAGCACCGAAGGGTGGGCAGCCGCTGGAAACACCATATATTTT,CASTEGWAAAGNTIYF
TRBJ2-4,.,.,TRBV28,TGTGCCAGCAGAAAAACATTAGTCAAAAACATTCAGTACTTC,CASRKTLVKNIQYF
TRBJ1-5,.,.,TRBV2,TGTGCCAGCAGTGAGATTGGGCGAGGCCAGCCCCAGCATTTT,CASSEIGRGQPQHF
TRBJ2-1,.,once,TRBV6-6,TGTGCCAGCAGTTACTTACAGGGCAATGAGCAGTTCTTC,CASSYLQGNEQFF
TRBJ2-1,.,.,TRBV11-1,TGTGCCAGCAGCTCCTTAGCATCCTACAATGAGCAGTTCTTC,CASSSLASYNEQFF
TRBJ2-5,TRBD2,.,TRBV7-2,TGTGCCAGCAGCTTTGGGCTGACTAGCGGGGTCCGAGAGACCCAGTACTTC,CASSFGLTSGVRETQYF
TRBJ2-7,.,.,TRBV6-5,TGTGCCAGCAGTTATCTTCCCGGGGACACCTACGAGCAGTACTTC,CASSYLPGDTYEQYF
TRBJ2-5,.,.,TRBV21-1,TGTGCCAGCAGCAGACCGGGACCGGGAGAGACCCAGTACTTC,CASSRPGPGETQYF
TRBJ2-3,TRBD2,.,TRBV5-4,TGTGCCAGCAGCTTGGGCGGCGGGAGGGGAAAAGGAACGCAGTATTTT,CASSLGGGRGKGTQYF
TRBJ1-2,.,.,TRBV19,TGTGCCAGTAAAGACCTGGGCAACTATGGCTACACCTTC,CASKDLGNYGYTF
TRBJ1-5,.,.,TRBV7-8,TGTGCCAGCAGCTTCCCCCCCGACTTTAGCAATCAGCCCCAGCATTTT,CASSFPPDFSNQPQHF
TRBJ2-7,.,few,TRBV7-2,TGTGCCAGCAGCCCCGGCTTCTACGAGCAGTACTTC,CASSPGFYEQYF
TRBJ2-1,TRBD2,.,TRBV5-4,TGTGCCAGCAGCCAGACCGGGACTAGCGCCGACAATGAGCAGTTCTTC,CASSQTGTSADNEQFF
TRBJ2-3,TRBD2,.,TRBV30,TGTGCCTGGAGTCCCCCCTGGACTAGCGGGAGGCGGGGCACAGATACGCAGTATTTT,CAWSPPWTSGRRGTDTQYF